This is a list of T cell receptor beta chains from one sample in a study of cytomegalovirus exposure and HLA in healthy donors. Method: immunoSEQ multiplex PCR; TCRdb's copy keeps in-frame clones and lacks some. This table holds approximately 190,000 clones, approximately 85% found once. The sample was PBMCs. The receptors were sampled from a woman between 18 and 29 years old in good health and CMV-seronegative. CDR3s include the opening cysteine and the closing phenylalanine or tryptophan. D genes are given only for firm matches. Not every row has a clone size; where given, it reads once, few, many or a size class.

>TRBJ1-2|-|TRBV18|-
TGTGCCAGCTCACCAGGATCCGACAGGACCTATGGCTACACCTTC
CASSPGSDRTYGYTF
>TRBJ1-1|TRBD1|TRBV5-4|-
TGTGCCAGCAGCTCGGCAGGGGGCGCGGGGTCTTTCGCTTTCTTT
CASSSAGGAGSFAFF
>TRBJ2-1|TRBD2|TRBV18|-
TGTGCCAGCTCACCAGTAGCGGGATCCTACAATGAGCAGTTCTTC
CASSPVAGSYNEQFF
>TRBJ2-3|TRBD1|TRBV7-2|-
TGTGCCAGCAGCTTCCAGCCGGGACAGGGTACAGATACGCAGTATTTT
CASSFQPGQGTDTQYF
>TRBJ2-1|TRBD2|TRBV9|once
TGTGCCAGCAGCGTAACAAGCGGGAGGGTTGGCAATGAGCAATTCTTC
CASSVTSGRVGNEQFF
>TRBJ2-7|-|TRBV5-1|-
TGCGCCAGCAGCTTGGTGGGGGGTTTCTCCTACGAGCAGTACTTC
CASSLVGGFSYEQYF
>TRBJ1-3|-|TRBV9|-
TGTGCCAGCAGCGTAGATTTGGGAGGGCAGGGGAACCCTGGAAACACCATATATTTT
CASSVDLGGQGNPGNTIYF
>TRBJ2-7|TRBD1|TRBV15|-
TGTGCCACCAGCAAGTCATACCCCGGGACAGACTCCTACGAGCAGTACTTC
CATSKSYPGTDSYEQYF
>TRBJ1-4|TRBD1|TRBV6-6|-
TGTGCCAGCAGTCCCCGGGACAGGAATGAAAAACTGTTTTTT
CASSPRDRNEKLFF
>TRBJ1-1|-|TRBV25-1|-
TGTGCCAGCAGTCCTATACCAGGGGACACTGAAGCTTTCTTT
CASSPIPGDTEAFF
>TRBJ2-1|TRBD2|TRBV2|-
TGTGCCAGCAGTGAAGGACGGGAGGATTTCTACAATGAGCAGTTCTTC
CASSEGREDFYNEQFF
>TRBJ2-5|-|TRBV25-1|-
TGTGCCAGCAGTGAATGGAGCGGGCGAATCAGAGGGGAGACCCAGTACTTC
CASSEWSGRIRGETQYF
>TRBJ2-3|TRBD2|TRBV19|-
TGTGCCAGTAGTCTGGGACTATCCACAGATACGCAGTATTTT
CASSLGLSTDTQYF
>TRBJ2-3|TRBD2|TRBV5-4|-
TGTGCCAGCAGCTTGCGACTAGCGGAGAGCCGTCAGCAGTATTTT
CASSLRLAESRQQYF
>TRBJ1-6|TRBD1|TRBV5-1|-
TGCGCCACCCGACAGGGGCCCTATAATTCACCCCTCCACTTT
CATRQGPYNSPLHF
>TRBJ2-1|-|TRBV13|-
TGTGCCAGCGGAGGGGATTTAGGGGGCTATGAGCAGTTCTTC
CASGGDLGGYEQFF
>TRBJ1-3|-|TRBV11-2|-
TGTGCCAGCAGCTTAGAGGAGGGCCGGAGAAACACCATATATTTT
CASSLEEGRRNTIYF
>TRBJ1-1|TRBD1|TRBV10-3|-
TGTGCCGTCAATGGGGCCGGGACAGGGTCTACCTTCGTCATGAACACTGAAGCTTTCTTT
CAVNGAGTGSTFVMNTEAFF
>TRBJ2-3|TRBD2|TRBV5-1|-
TGCGCCAGCAGCGGGCTAGCGGGGGACACAGATACGCAGTATTTT
CASSGLAGDTDTQYF
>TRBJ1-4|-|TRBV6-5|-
TGTGCCAGCTCGGACCCGGGGGGCTTTAGGGAAAAACTGTTTTTT
CASSDPGGFREKLFF
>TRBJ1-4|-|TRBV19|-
TGTGCCAGTAGTAGCCGGGGGGCGGCTAATGAAAAACTGTTTTTT
CASSSRGAANEKLFF
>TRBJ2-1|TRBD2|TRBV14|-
TGTGCCAGCAGCCAGGGACTAGCGGTCTACAATGAGCAGTTCTTC
CASSQGLAVYNEQFF
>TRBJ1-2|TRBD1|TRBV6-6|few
TGTGCCAGCAGTTACCGGGACAGTAGAGTTACTTTC
CASSYRDSRVTF
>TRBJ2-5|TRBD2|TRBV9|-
TGTGCCAGCAGCGTAGGAGCTAGCGGACAAGAGACCCAGTACTTC
CASSVGASGQETQYF
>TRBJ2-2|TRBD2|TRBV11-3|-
TGTGCCAGCAGCTTAACTAGCGGCCCGTACACCGGGGAGCTGTTTTTT
CASSLTSGPYTGELFF
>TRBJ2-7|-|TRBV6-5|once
TGTGCCAGCAGTTACTCTCAGGGCCCCTACGAGCAGTACTTC
CASSYSQGPYEQYF
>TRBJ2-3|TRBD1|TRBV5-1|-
TGCGCCAGCAGCCGACAGGGGGCAGGCACAGATACGCAGTATTTT
CASSRQGAGTDTQYF
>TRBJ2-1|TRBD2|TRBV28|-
TGTGCCAGCAGTTCACCAACTAGCGGGGGTTACAATGAGCAGTTCTTC
CASSSPTSGGYNEQFF
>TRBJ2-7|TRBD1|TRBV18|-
TGTGCCAGCTCACCTCCCGGGACAGGCAATATTGGGCAGTACTTC
CASSPPGTGNIGQYF
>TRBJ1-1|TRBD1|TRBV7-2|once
TGTGCCAGCAGCTTACGACAGGGCGTAGCTTTCTTT
CASSLRQGVAFF
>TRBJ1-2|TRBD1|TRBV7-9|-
TGTGCCAGCAGCTTGTCTGTCAAGGGGGCCTACTATGGCTACACCTTC
CASSLSVKGAYYGYTF
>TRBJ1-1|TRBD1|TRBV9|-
TGTGCCAGCAGCGTCACAGGGGGCACTGAAGCTTTCTTT
CASSVTGGTEAFF
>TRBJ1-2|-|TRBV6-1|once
TGTGCCAGCAGTGAGCGGTCCGGCTATGGCTACACCTTC
CASSERSGYGYTF
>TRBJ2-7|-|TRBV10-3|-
TGTGCCATCAGTGAGTCGACGGGCGGGGTCTCCTACGAGCAGTACTTC
CAISESTGGVSYEQYF
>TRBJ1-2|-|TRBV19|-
TGTGCCACCTCGGGGGGTAACTATGGCTACACCTTC
CATSGGNYGYTF
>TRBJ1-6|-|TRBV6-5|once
TGTGCCAGCAGTATTCTAGGGCAGGGTAATTCACCCCTCCACTTT
CASSILGQGNSPLHF
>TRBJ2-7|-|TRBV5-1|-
TGCGCCAGCAGCCCTGCGGAGGCCCACGAGCAGTACTTC
CASSPAEAHEQYF
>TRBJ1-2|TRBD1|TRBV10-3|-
TGTGCCATCAGTGAGTCACAGGGGCGAGGCTACACCTTC
CAISESQGRGYTF
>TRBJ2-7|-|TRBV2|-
TGTGCCAGCAGCACCTCCGGGGGACAGATTTTCTACGAGCAGTACTTC
CASSTSGGQIFYEQYF
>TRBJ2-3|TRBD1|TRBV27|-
TGTGCCAGCAGTGACGGGACAGGGACAACAGATACGCAGTATTTT
CASSDGTGTTDTQYF
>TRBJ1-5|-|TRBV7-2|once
TGTGCCAGCAGCTACAATAGCAATCAGCCCCAGCATTTT
CASSYNSNQPQHF
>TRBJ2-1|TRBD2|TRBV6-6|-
TGTGCCAGCAGTTACTCGCTGAGCGGGAGTGAGCAGTTCTTC
CASSYSLSGSEQFF
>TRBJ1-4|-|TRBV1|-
TGCACCAGCAGCCAGTCGGGACAGGGGGGAATTGAAAAACTGTTTTTT
CTSSQSGQGGIEKLFF
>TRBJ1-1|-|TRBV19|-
TGTGCCAGTAGTACTCCTTTCGAGGGATACACTGAAGCTTTCTTT
CASSTPFEGYTEAFF
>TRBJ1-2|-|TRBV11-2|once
TGTGCCACTAATGGACAGTTTAACTATGGCTACACCTTC
CATNGQFNYGYTF
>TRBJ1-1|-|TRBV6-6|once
TGTGCCAGCAGCCTGGCCGTCTCGAACACTGAAGCTTTCTTT
CASSLAVSNTEAFF